The rows below give T cell receptor beta chains drawn from one sample of a study of T cell changes during pregnancy in multiple sclerosis. Repertoires were generated with immunoSEQ multiplex PCR, while TCRdb's copy carries only in-frame clones and drops some. The sample records approximately 100,000 clones, 92% being singletons. The sample consisted of peripheral blood, taken after pregnancy. The receptor set was obtained from a female donor in good health, enrolled as a control in a pregnancy study. CDR3s include the opening cysteine and the closing phenylalanine or tryptophan. D genes are given only for firm matches. Only part of the rows carry a size: once, few, many, or a class if the clone is expanded.

TGCGCCAGCAGCCGGGTGGGGGCAAAGGAAAAACTGTTTTTT | CASSRVGAKEKLFF | . | TRBJ1-4 | few | TRBV4-1
TGTGCCAGCAGCTGGACAGAGACGGACTATGGCTACACCTTC | CASSWTETDYGYTF | . | TRBJ1-2 | . | TRBV7-8
TGTGCCAGCAGCGTAGCGGACGGGGGGGATTACGAGCAGTACTTC | CASSVADGGDYEQYF | TRBD2 | TRBJ2-7 | . | TRBV9
TGCAGCATAAACTCCCTAGTGGGGAGTGGGGAGCTGTTTTTT | CSINSLVGSGELFF | . | TRBJ2-2 | . | TRBV29-1
TGTGCCAGCAGCTCCGGGGTGTATAGCACTGAAGCTTTCTTT | CASSSGVYSTEAFF | . | TRBJ1-1 | . | TRBV7-9
TGTGCCCAACAGGGTACGAGAAACACCATATATTTT | CAQQGTRNTIYF | . | TRBJ1-3 | . | TRBV30
TGTGCCAGTGCTAGCGGTACCTACAATGAGCAGTTCTTC | CASASGTYNEQFF | TRBD2 | TRBJ2-1 | . | TRBV19
TGTGCCAGCAGCCGACCCACAGGGGGCCGCGGAGAGCTGTTTTTT | CASSRPTGGRGELFF | TRBD1 | TRBJ2-2 | . | TRBV7-9
TGTGCCAGCAGCACCCGTGTAAGGGGTGATGAGCAGTTCTTC | CASSTRVRGDEQFF | . | TRBJ2-1 | . | TRBV14
TGTGCCAGCAGCCACCCAATGGACACCTATGAAGCTTTCTTT | CASSHPMDTYEAFF | . | TRBJ1-1 | . | TRBV5-6
TGTGCCAGCAGAGGCAGGGTGAATCAGCCCCAGCATTTT | CASRGRVNQPQHF | . | TRBJ1-5 | . | TRBV6-1
TGTGCCAGCAGCTTAGACTACGGCACCGGGGAGCTGTTTTTT | CASSLDYGTGELFF | . | TRBJ2-2 | . | TRBV7-9
TGTGCCAGCAGCCCGCGGTTAGCGGGAGCCCCGTGGGAGCAGTACTTC | CASSPRLAGAPWEQYF | TRBD2 | TRBJ2-7 | . | TRBV7-9
TGTGCCAGCAGTGGGCCAGAAGGTGTAGCGGGAGTCCTCTACGAGCAGTACTTC | CASSGPEGVAGVLYEQYF | TRBD2 | TRBJ2-7 | . | TRBV2
TGTGCCAGCAGTGATCCGGGACAGAACAATGAGCAGTTCTTC | CASSDPGQNNEQFF | TRBD1 | TRBJ2-1 | few | TRBV6-5
TGTGCCTGGAGGCTCAGGCAGCCTCTTTCCGAGGGTTTGAGAAAACGCTACACCTTC | CAWRLRQPLSEGLRKRYTF | . | TRBJ1-2 | once | TRBV30
TGTGCCAGTAGCAGGGGATGGGAGGAGCAGTACTTC | CASSRGWEEQYF | . | TRBJ2-7 | . | TRBV19
TGTGCCAGCAGCCAAGGTAGCGGGGGGGCGGGCCGCCCCCGCTACAATGAGCAGTTCTTC | CASSQGSGGAGRPRYNEQFF | TRBD2 | TRBJ2-1 | . | TRBV14
TGTGCCAGCAGCGCGAGGACAGGGTTGACTGAAGCTTTCTTT | CASSARTGLTEAFF | TRBD1 | TRBJ1-1 | . | TRBV5-4
TGTGCCAGTAGCGCGGACAGATCTTCCTACAATGAGCAGTTCTTC | CASSADRSSYNEQFF | . | TRBJ2-1 | . | TRBV19
TGTGCCAGCAGCGTCGGACTAGCGGCAAACAATGAGCAGTTCTTC | CASSVGLAANNEQFF | TRBD2 | TRBJ2-1 | . | TRBV6-4
TGTGCTAGTGGTCTAAGGGCCACTAGAACCCTCCACTTT | CASGLRATRTLHF | . | TRBJ1-6 | . | TRBV12-5
TGTGCCAGTCAGTCACGGACAGGCAATCAGCCCCAGCATTTT | CASQSRTGNQPQHF | . | TRBJ1-5 | . | TRBV19
TGTGCCAGCCTCAGGGGACAGGGGTACGAGCAGTACTTC | CASLRGQGYEQYF | TRBD1 | TRBJ2-7 | . | TRBV7-8
TGTGCTAGTGGTTTGGCGGGAATGCTTCGCAATGAGCAGTTCTTC | CASGLAGMLRNEQFF | . | TRBJ2-1 | . | TRBV12-5
TGTGCCACCGGAAGGGGGGGTACCTACGAGCAGTACTTC | CATGRGGTYEQYF | . | TRBJ2-7 | . | TRBV28
TGTGCCAGCAGTACTCGACAGGGCAATCAGCCCCAGCATTTT | CASSTRQGNQPQHF | . | TRBJ1-5 | . | TRBV2
TGTGCCAGCAGCCTCATCGGGTCACAATACCCCGGGGAGCTGTTTTTT | CASSLIGSQYPGELFF | . | TRBJ2-2 | . | TRBV7-9
TGTGCCAGCAGAGTGTCGGGAGTGGTCTACAATGAGCAGTTCTTC | CASRVSGVVYNEQFF | . | TRBJ2-1 | once | TRBV28
TGCGCCAGCACCCTTATACCACGACAGTTGAACACCGGGGAGCTGTTTTTT | CASTLIPRQLNTGELFF | . | TRBJ2-2 | . | TRBV5-1
TGTGCCAGCAGTTTATCCTCACAGGGGACTGCTGGCTACACCTTC | CASSLSSQGTAGYTF | TRBD1 | TRBJ1-2 | . | TRBV28
TGTGCCAGTTCGAGAGACAGGGCCACAGATACGCAGTATTTT | CASSRDRATDTQYF | TRBD1 | TRBJ2-3 | . | TRBV2
TGTGCCAGTAGTATGAGGCGGGGGGTTAGTGAGCAGTTCTTC | CASSMRRGVSEQFF | TRBD2 | TRBJ2-1 | . | TRBV19
TGTGCCAGCAGTCAGGCCTCGGGGGAGACCCAGTACTTC | CASSQASGETQYF | . | TRBJ2-5 | . | TRBV6-5
TGTGCCAGCAGTTCGGGCACTGAAGCTTTCTTT | CASSSGTEAFF | . | TRBJ1-1 | . | TRBV27
TGTGCCAGCAGCTTTAAGAGGGTATGGGTTGGAGAGACCCAGTACTTC | CASSFKRVWVGETQYF | . | TRBJ2-5 | . | TRBV11-1
TGTGCCAGCAGTGGTTCGGGACTAGCGGGCCCCACAGATACGCAGTATTTT | CASSGSGLAGPTDTQYF | TRBD2 | TRBJ2-3 | . | TRBV6-1
TGTGCCAGCAGCAAAGACAGGGTGGGGACTGAAGCTTTCTTT | CASSKDRVGTEAFF | TRBD1 | TRBJ1-1 | . | TRBV13
TGTGCCAGCAGTCCCCGGGTGCGGGATAATCAGCCCCAGCATTTT | CASSPRVRDNQPQHF | . | TRBJ1-5 | . | TRBV6-5
TGTGCCAGCACGTTCTCATCGGGACTCACAGATACGCAGTATTTT | CASTFSSGLTDTQYF | . | TRBJ2-3 | . | TRBV6-1
TGTGCCAGCAGCCCGATCGGGGGAGGGCCGGGGGAGACCCAGTACTTC | CASSPIGGGPGETQYF | TRBD2 | TRBJ2-5 | . | TRBV7-9
TGTGCCAGCAGCTTGGGGGGCGTCATGAACACTGAAGCTTTCTTT | CASSLGGVMNTEAFF | . | TRBJ1-1 | once | TRBV5-4
TGTGCCAGCAGCCCACTGGGGGGGCCCGGCTACACCTTC | CASSPLGGPGYTF | . | TRBJ1-2 | . | TRBV5-8
TGCGCCAGCAAGATAGGGACAGGGGAAGAGACCCAGTACTTC | CASKIGTGEETQYF | TRBD1 | TRBJ2-5 | . | TRBV5-1
TGCAGCGTTGGGGTAGCCTTTGAGCAGTTCTTC | CSVGVAFEQFF | . | TRBJ2-1 | . | TRBV29-1
TGTGCCAGTAGTATCGTACTCGGGAGTGGTTATGGCTACACCTTC | CASSIVLGSGYGYTF | . | TRBJ1-2 | . | TRBV19
TGTGCCAGCAGCTTAGTTAGGGAGGGCCCCTACAATGAGCAGTTCTTC | CASSLVREGPYNEQFF | TRBD2 | TRBJ2-1 | once | TRBV7-9
TGTGCCAGCAGTGAAGGGAATAGCGGAGGCACAGATACGCAGTATTTT | CASSEGNSGGTDTQYF | . | TRBJ2-3 | . | TRBV6-1
TGTGCCAGCAGCGTTCGGGACACCGAAGCTTTCTTT | CASSVRDTEAFF | . | TRBJ1-1 | . | TRBV9